The sequence of this TCR beta chain was determined in a study of CD8+CD57+ T cells in acquired aplastic anemia. Study background: Mean yield of DNA from sorted CD4+ and CD8+ cells was roughly 3.1 ug.

Germline-derived CDR1 and CDR2 are SNHLY and FYNNEI. The CDR3 is 14 amino acids. V lost 3 bases, J lost 4 bases, and 5 bases stayed unmatched. Study conclusions and caveats: Fewer than 35 sequences, all CD8+ CDR3, were shared between patients and controls.

Genomic DNA provided the template from which TCR beta VDJ and CDR3 profiles were obtained. TCRdb re-called the reads through MiXCR, storing one row per CDR3 protein. The table includes some 220,000 distinct CDR3 sequences, around 32% detected once. This clonotype was counted many times. What it binds is not known. Sequencing was done on a sample of sorted CD4+, CD8+, or CD8+CD57+ T cells (not recorded which) from PBMCs. The chain combines TRBV2 with TRBJ1-1; 7 nucleotides line up with TRBD1. The TCR comes from a human donor in good health, serving as a control. CDR3 loop: CASSDPGGTTEAFF. CDR3 bases: TGTGCCAGCAGTGACCCAGGGGGGACCACTGAAGCTTTCTTT. The whole variable domain, remainder taken from reference TRBV2 and TRBJ1-1, is EPEVTQTPSHQVTQMGQEVILRCVPISNHLYFYWYRQILGQKVEFLVSFYNNEISEKSEIFDDQFSVERPDGSNFTLKIRSTKLEDSAMYFCASSDPGGTTEAFFGQGTRLTVV.